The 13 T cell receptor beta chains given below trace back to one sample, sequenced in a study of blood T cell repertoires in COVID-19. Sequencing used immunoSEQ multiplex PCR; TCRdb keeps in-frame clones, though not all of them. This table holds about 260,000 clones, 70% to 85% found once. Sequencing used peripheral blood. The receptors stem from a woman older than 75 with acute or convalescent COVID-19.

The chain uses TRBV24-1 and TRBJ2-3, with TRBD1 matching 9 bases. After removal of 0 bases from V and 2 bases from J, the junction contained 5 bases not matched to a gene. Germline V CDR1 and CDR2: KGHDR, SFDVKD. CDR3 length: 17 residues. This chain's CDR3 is CATSDLGTGRATDTQYF. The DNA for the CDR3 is TGTGCCACCAGTGATTTGGGGACAGGGAGGGCCACAGATACGCAGTATTTT.

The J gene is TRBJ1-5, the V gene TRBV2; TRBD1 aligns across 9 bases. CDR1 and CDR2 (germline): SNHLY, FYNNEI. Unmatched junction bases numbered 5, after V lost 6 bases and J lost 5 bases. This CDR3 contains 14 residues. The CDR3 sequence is CASRLDRGDQPQHF. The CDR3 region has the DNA TGTGCCAGCAGACTAGACAGGGGGGATCAGCCCCAGCATTTT.

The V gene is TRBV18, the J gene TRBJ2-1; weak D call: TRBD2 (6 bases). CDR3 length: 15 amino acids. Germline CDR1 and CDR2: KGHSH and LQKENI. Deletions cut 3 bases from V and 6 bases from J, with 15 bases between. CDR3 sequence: CASSPLTSSGNEQFF. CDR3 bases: TGTGCCAGCTCACCGCTAACTAGCTCCGGCAATGAGCAGTTCTTC. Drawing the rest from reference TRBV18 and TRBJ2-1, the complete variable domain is NAGVMQNPRHLVRRRGQEARLRCSPMKGHSHVYWYRQLPEEGLKFMVYLQKENIIDESGMPKERFSAEFPKEGPSILRIQQVVRGDSAAYFCASSPLTSSGNEQFFGPGTRLTVL.

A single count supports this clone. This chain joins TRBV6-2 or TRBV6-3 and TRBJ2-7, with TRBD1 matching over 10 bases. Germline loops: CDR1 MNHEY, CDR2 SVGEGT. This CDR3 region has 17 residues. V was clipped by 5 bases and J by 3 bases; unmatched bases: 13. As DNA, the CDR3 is TGTGCCAGCAGTAAGGGGACAGGGGTGAAAGGCGGCTACGAGCAGTACTTC. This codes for CASSKGTGVKGGYEQYF.

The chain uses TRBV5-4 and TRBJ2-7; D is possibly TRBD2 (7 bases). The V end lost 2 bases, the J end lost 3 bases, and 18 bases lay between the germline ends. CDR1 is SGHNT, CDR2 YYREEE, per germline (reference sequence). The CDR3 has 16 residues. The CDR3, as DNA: TGTGCCAGCAGCTTTGGCGGGGGCTCCCTCCTCTACGAGCAGTACTTC. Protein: CASSFGGGSLLYEQYF. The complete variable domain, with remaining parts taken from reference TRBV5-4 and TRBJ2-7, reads ETGVTQSPTHLIKTRGQQVTLRCSSQSGHNTVSWYQQALGQGPQFIFQYYREEENGRGNFPPRFSGLQFPNYSSELNVNALELDDSALYLCASSFGGGSLLYEQYFGPGTRLTVT.

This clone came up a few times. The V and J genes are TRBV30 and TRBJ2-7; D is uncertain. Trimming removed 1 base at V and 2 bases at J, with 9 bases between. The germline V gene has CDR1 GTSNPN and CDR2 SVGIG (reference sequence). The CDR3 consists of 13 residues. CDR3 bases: TGTGCCTGGAGTGCTGGCAGAACCTACGAGCAGTACTTC. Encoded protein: CAWSAGRTYEQYF.

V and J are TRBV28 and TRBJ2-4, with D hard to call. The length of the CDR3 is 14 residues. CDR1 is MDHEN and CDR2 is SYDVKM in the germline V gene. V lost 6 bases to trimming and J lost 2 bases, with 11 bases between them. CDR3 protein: CASSPGLTKNIQYF. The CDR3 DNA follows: TGTGCCAGCAGCCCCGGTCTGACCAAAAACATTCAGTACTTC.

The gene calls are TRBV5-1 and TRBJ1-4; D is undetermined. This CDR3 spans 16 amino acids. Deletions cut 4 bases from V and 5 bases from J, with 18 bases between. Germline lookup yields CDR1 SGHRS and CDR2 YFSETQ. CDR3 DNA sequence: TGCGCCAGCAGCCCGGAGGTTACGGGAGGGAATGAAAAACTGTTTTTT. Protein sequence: CASSPEVTGGNEKLFF.

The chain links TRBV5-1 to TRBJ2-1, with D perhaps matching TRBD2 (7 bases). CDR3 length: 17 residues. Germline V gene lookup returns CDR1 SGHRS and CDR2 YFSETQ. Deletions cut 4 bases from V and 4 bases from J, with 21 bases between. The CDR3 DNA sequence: TGCGCCAGCAGCCCAAACCCACAGGGAGGGGGATACAATGAGCAGTTCTTC. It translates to CASSPNPQGGGYNEQFF.

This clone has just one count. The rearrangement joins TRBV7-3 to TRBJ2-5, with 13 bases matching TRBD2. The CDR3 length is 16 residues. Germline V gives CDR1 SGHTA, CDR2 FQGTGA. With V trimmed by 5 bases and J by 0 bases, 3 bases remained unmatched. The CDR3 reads CASSRTSGGYQETQYF. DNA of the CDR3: TGTGCCAGCAGCCGGACTAGCGGGGGATACCAAGAGACCCAGTACTTC.

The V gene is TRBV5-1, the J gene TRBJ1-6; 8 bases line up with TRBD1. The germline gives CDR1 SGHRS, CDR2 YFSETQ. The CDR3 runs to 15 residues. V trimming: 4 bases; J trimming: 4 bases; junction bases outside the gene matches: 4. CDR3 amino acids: CASSGGQAYNSPLHF. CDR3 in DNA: TGCGCCAGCAGCGGGGGACAGGCTTATAATTCACCCCTCCACTTT.

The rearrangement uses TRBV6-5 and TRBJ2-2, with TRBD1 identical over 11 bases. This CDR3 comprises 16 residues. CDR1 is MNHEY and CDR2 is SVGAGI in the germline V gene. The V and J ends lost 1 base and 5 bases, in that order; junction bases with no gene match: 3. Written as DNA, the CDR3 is TGTGCCAGCAGTTACTGGGACAGGGGGAAAACCGGGGAGCTGTTTTTT. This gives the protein CASSYWDRGKTGELFF.

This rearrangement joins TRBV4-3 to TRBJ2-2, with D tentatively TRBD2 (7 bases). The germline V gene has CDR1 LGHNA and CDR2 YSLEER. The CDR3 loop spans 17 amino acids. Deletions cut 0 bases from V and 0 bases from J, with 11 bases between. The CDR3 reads CASSQEWGGTNTGELFF. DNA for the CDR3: TGCGCCAGCAGCCAAGAGTGGGGGGGCACGAACACCGGGGAGCTGTTTTTT.